This T cell receptor beta chain is from a study of CD8+ T cells in alopecia areata. Following RNA extraction, reverse transcription yielded cDNA that acted as the sequencing template. The table came from immunoSEQ multiplex PCR; TCRdb's copy has only in-frame clones and leaves some out. The sample includes 100,000 to 150,000 clones, around 49% of them seen just once. From germline, CDR1 is SQVTM and CDR2 ANQGSEA. Trimming took off 0 bases at V and 2 bases at J, with 13 bases between the two ends. The CDR3 spans 15 residues. This clone occurred a few times. This specimen was CD8+ T cells sorted from blood, taken at week 0. This clonotype originated in a human donor with alopecia areata. The rearrangement uses TRBV29-1 and TRBJ1-2; D gene uncertain. CDR3 sequence: CSVEDGPGRNYGYTF. The CDR3, as DNA: TGCAGCGTTGAAGATGGTCCGGGGAGGAACTATGGCTACACCTTC.